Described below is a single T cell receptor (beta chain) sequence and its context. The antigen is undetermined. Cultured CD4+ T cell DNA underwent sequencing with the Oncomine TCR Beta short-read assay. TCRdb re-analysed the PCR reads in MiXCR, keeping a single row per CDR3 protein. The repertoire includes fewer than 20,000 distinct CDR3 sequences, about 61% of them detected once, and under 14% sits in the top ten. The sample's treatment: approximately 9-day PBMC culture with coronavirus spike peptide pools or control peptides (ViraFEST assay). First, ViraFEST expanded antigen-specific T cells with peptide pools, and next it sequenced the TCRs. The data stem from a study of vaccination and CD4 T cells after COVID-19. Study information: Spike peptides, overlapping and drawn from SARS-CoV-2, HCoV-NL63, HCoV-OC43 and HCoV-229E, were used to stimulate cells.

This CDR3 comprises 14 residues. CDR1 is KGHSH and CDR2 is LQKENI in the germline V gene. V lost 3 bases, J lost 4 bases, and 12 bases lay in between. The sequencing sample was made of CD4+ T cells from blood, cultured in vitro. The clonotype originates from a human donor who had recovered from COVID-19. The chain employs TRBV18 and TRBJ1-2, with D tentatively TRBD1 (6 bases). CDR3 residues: CASSPPTGPYGYTF. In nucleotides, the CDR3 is TGTGCCAGCTCACCCCCTACAGGGCCCTATGGCTACACCTTC. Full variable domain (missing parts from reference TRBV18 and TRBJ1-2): NAGVMQNPRHLVRRRGQEARLRCSPMKGHSHVYWYRQLPEEGLKFMVYLQKENIIDESGMPKERFSAEFPKEGPSILRIQQVVRGDSAAYFCASSPPTGPYGYTFGSGTRLTVV.